This is a list of T cell receptor beta chains from one sample in a study of OX40 agonist ivuxolimab in advanced cancers. Profiled with immunoSEQ multiplex PCR; TCRdb holds only in-frame clones, not every one. This table holds 55,000 or so clones, roughly 90% found once. Sequences were derived from CD4+ or CD8+ T cells sorted from blood, sampled in a trial of the OX40 agonist ivuxolimab. The receptors were gathered from an adult with an advanced solid tumor such as melanoma, head and neck, liver or kidney cancer. CDR3s include the opening cysteine and the closing phenylalanine or tryptophan. The order of the fields is V gene, J gene, clone size, CDR3 protein. Clone size, where shown, is once, few, many, or a class for clones that have expanded.

V gene: TRBV18
J gene: TRBJ1-1
clone size: once
CDR3 protein: CASSRRGESTEAFF

V gene: TRBV5-1
J gene: TRBJ2-7
clone size: NA
CDR3 protein: CASSPLTGHEQYF

V gene: TRBV5-6
J gene: TRBJ2-5
clone size: NA
CDR3 protein: CASCPRGLETQYF

V gene: TRBV19
J gene: TRBJ1-1
clone size: few
CDR3 protein: CASSRQTMNTEAFF

V gene: TRBV2
J gene: TRBJ1-1
clone size: once
CDR3 protein: CASSAKGYRVRQGSIEAFF

V gene: TRBV5-1
J gene: TRBJ1-2
clone size: NA
CDR3 protein: CASSPAGQGADGYTF

V gene: TRBV23-1
J gene: TRBJ2-7
clone size: NA
CDR3 protein: CASRPYDRDGSTYEQYF

V gene: TRBV23-1
J gene: TRBJ1-5
clone size: NA
CDR3 protein: CASSPDRGLGQPQHF

V gene: TRBV30
J gene: TRBJ1-2
clone size: NA
CDR3 protein: CAWSVRKSGYTF

V gene: TRBV19
J gene: TRBJ1-1
clone size: NA
CDR3 protein: CASSSVRDVFFAFF

V gene: TRBV5-1
J gene: TRBJ1-6
clone size: NA
CDR3 protein: CASSPRGAGNSPLHF

V gene: TRBV5-4
J gene: TRBJ2-3
clone size: NA
CDR3 protein: CASSLGRGDRADTQYF

V gene: TRBV9
J gene: TRBJ2-2
clone size: NA
CDR3 protein: CASSVYLAGRGELFF

V gene: TRBV9
J gene: TRBJ2-5
clone size: NA
CDR3 protein: CASSPPFAPDGETQYF

V gene: TRBV6-1
J gene: TRBJ1-1
clone size: NA
CDR3 protein: CASSSPYGGETEAFF

V gene: TRBV4-2
J gene: TRBJ1-4
clone size: NA
CDR3 protein: CASSPTGTPGIGTNEKLFF

V gene: TRBV11-2
J gene: TRBJ1-2
clone size: once
CDR3 protein: CASSLDLRGSIYGYTF

V gene: TRBV27
J gene: TRBJ2-5
clone size: NA
CDR3 protein: CASTRWGTRDATQETQYF

V gene: TRBV15
J gene: TRBJ2-1
clone size: NA
CDR3 protein: CATSREAGGSYNEQFF

V gene: TRBV6-1
J gene: TRBJ1-6
clone size: NA
CDR3 protein: CASSENYAPPLHF

V gene: TRBV5-1
J gene: TRBJ2-7
clone size: once
CDR3 protein: CASSPGGGLDEQYF

V gene: TRBV4-2
J gene: TRBJ1-5
clone size: NA
CDR3 protein: CASSLTPGPSNQPQHF

V gene: TRBV6-1
J gene: TRBJ1-3
clone size: NA
CDR3 protein: CASSERTGGYGGSGNTIYF

V gene: TRBV5-6
J gene: TRBJ2-1
clone size: NA
CDR3 protein: CASSLVLNEQFF

V gene: TRBV5-1
J gene: TRBJ2-1
clone size: NA
CDR3 protein: CASSVRDNEQFF

V gene: TRBV6-5
J gene: TRBJ1-2
clone size: NA
CDR3 protein: CASRNGQFYGYTF